This T cell receptor (beta chain) emerged from a study of blood T cell repertoires in COVID-19 (dated by TCRdb to between 2020 and 2021). Background on the whole study: Collaborator samples came from the United States, Italy and Spain and covered acute and convalescent phases of COVID-19. The sample metadata nearly always contained a de-identified subject ID, COVID-19 status, age in years and sex. A freely available public database, intended as a resource for researchers studying the immune response to SARS-CoV-2, is where the repertoires were released. The prospective study material was composed of cDNA or gDNA derived from T cells, B-cell-depleted T cells, or PBMCs. The dataset comprised deeply sampled blood TCRbeta repertoires from subjects exposed to, actively infected with, or recovered from COVID-19. Where available, HLA class I and class II types were obtained from metadata supplied by the sample provider rather than from assay-based typing. The samples were drawn from the first 160 participants of the ongoing ImmuneRACE study and from more than 1,000 subjects provided by 6 global collaborators. The investigation overall reported the following: How much clinical and demographic metadata was included differed by source and by participant, and the metadata was provided uncurated.

TCRbeta CDR3 regions were amplified from genomic DNA by means of the immunoSEQ Assay, a bias-controlled multiplex PCR. Processing in the source paper ran as follows. Within the assay, amplification of reference gene primers was used to estimate how many nucleated cells each sample contained. To quantify the absolute abundance of each unique TCRbeta CDR3 rearrangement, sequence reads were collapsed and filtered. For each sample, productive Simpson clonality was calculated by taking the square root of Simpson's diversity index across productive rearrangements. Here the immuneACCESS table is served through TCRdb, limited to in-frame sequences with V and J called. Missing clones are a known gap in these copies; in checked studies unresolved V genes cover under half, and the rest lacks a known reason. That table furnishes V, J and clone size, whereas the DNA furnished D and trimming. The sample table shows approximately 120,000 clones, and around 82% are seen once. Together, the top ten hold 5.9% of the sample.

Each collaborating institution followed its own protocols to collect whole blood in K2EDTA tubes. For TCRbeta analysis, collaborator samples were shipped as frozen whole blood, as isolated PBMCs, or as DNA extracted from either sample type. Between the V and J ends, shortened by 4 bases and 4 bases respectively, the junction contains 14 bases. Including cysteine and phenylalanine, the CDR3 has 14 amino acids. Of all the DNA, just the CDR3 is kept, 42 bases in frame from base 1. The germline V gene encodes CDR1 SGHRS and CDR2 YFSETQ. To note about this clone: Its antigen is unknown. There are no base qualities to consult, and no much larger clone falls within one base.

The sequence came from a man aged 80 or over with active or convalescent COVID-19. Sequenced sample: peripheral blood. The chain couples TRBV5-1 to TRBJ1-1; the D gene is possibly TRBD1, with 5 bases matching. The sequence in DNA is TGCGCCAGCAGCCTGCAGGGAGGGAGCACTGAAGCTTTCTTT. The encoded protein is CASSLQGGSTEAFF.